The TCR beta chain under discussion was sequenced for a study of cytomegalovirus exposure and HLA in healthy donors. Study context: The use of the same platform for the 95 to 150 validation repertoires and the roughly 730 first-cohort repertoires was reported by a later analysis.

Sequencing used immunoSEQ multiplex PCR; TCRdb keeps in-frame clones, though not all of them. This table holds about 200,000 clones, more than 75% found once. Study-wide findings and caveats: As was reported, the classifier diagnosed cytomegalovirus status with high specificity and sensitivity. According to a subsequent analysis, TCR clusters from the first cohort were inclined to appear together in the 120 validation repertoires.

CDR1 is LGHNT and CDR2 is FRNRAP in the germline V gene. CDR3 length: 17 residues. Trimming removed 1 base at V and 0 bases at J, with 15 bases between. Comments on this clone: The antigen remains undetermined.

J is TRBJ1-1 and V is TRBV12-5, with D perhaps matching TRBD1 (6 bases). The TCR comes from a woman under 30 in good health and CMV-seronegative. Sequencing was carried out using PBMCs. The CDR3 is CASGLETTTGLNTEAFF. DNA for the CDR3: TGTGCTAGTGGTTTGGAGACAACGACAGGACTGAACACTGAAGCTTTCTTT.